This T cell receptor beta chain was obtained from a study of T-cell memory formation after mild COVID-19 (TCRdb year 2021). Regarding the complete study: TCR sequence clusters from the two donors were found to be largely donor specific. In a couple of donors, T-cell clones that expanded and contracted after mild COVID-19 were tracked by sequencing TCRalpha and TCRbeta repertoires over time. The cohort comprised two young, previously healthy adult volunteers, one female and one male.

Sequencing was carried out with an Illumina NovaSeq 6000. TCRalpha and TCRbeta cDNA libraries were constructed by 5'RACE with constant-segment primers, with sample barcodes and unique molecular identifiers being introduced. Trizol reagent was used to extract RNA from every sample. The libraries were amplified in two PCR steps, and the second step added a second sample barcode and Illumina TruSeq adapters. Libraries were sequenced on an Illumina NovaSeq with 2 x 150 bp paired-end reads. In the authors' own workflow: Demultiplexing of reads and collapsing into UMI-guided consensus sequences were performed with migec v1.2.7. Using mixcr v2.1.11, UMI consensuses were aligned to TRA and TRB V and J templates and then assembled into clonotypes. Clonotypes were classified as expanded or contracted when called significant by both edgeR and NoisET, with noise models trained on biological replicates. For edgeR calls, the cutoffs were a false discovery rate-adjusted p below 0.01 and a log2 fold-change threshold of 1. As an exploratory analysis of dynamics, max-normalized trajectories of the 1000 most abundant clonotypes were examined by PCA with hierarchical clustering. Each responding clone was given a CD4 or CD8 phenotype based on the CD4+ and CD8+ repertoires, which had been sequenced separately. Through fastp at Q25 and MiXCR, TCRdb rebuilt clones from the public reads, retaining in-frame beta chains. Rows with a matching CDR3 protein are joined into one entry that keeps the most common DNA and genes. The V and J calls follow TCRdb's processing rather than the paper's. For this sample there are just over 350,000 distinct CDR3 sequences; 13% to 15% appear just once. The ten largest clones take up about 20% of the sample.

Details on this clonotype: Its antigen is not yet known. One base away there is no much larger clone; base qualities are not given.

Ficoll-Paque density gradient centrifugation was used to isolate PBMCs. Cut back by 0 bases and 4 bases, the V and J ends lie 22 bases apart. Spanning cysteine to phenylalanine, the CDR3 consists of 18 amino acids. Of all the DNA, just the CDR3 is kept, 54 bases in frame from base 1. From the germline V gene, CDR1 is SGDLS and CDR2 is YYNGEE. Results the study describes overall, beyond this receptor: Some responding clones were detected in pre-infection memory, which suggested that pre-existing cross-reactive memory T cells had joined the SARS-CoV-2 response. The study included only two mild cases, and larger cohorts that include severe cases with pre-infection samples were judged to be necessary. SARS-CoV-2 specificity was not confirmed for the second-wave clones peaking on day 37. Balanced CD4/CD8 phenotypes were observed for clones contracting from day 15 to 85, whereas a bias towards CD4+ was observed for a second wave of clones expanding from day 15 to 37. Contracting CD4+ clones appeared mostly in the CM and EM memory subsets, whereas CD8+ clones were enriched in EMRA.

The chain uses TRBV9 and TRBJ2-5, and perhaps TRBD1 as D gene, on 6 matching bases. The TCR was taken from a man in his late teens or twenties who had mild COVID-19 (a few samples of this study predate the infection). The sample titles of this study are shuffled in the database, so cell type and time point are left out; the donor was told from shared clones. Sequencing input: PBMCs or a T cell subset sorted from them (not recorded which). The DNA sequence is as follows: TGTGCCAGCAGCGTAGCTTTGGGACCGACCATCAGGGGAGAGACCCAGTACTTC. This sequence encodes CASSVALGPTIRGETQYF.